A selection of T cell receptor beta chains follows, all from one sample in a study of blood T cell repertoires in COVID-19. TCRdb's copy holds only in-frame clones and misses some; the assay was immunoSEQ multiplex PCR. The sample has approximately 300,000 clones, roughly 88% seen once; the top ten hold under 4.5%. Sequencing was done on a sample of peripheral blood. All receptors derive from a woman aged 50 to 60 with active or convalescent COVID-19. Each CDR3 is given with its conserved first and last residue. D genes are given only for firm matches. Where a row states a size, it is once, few, many or the class of an expanded clone; other rows omit it.

abundance	d_gene	v_gene	j_gene	CDR3nt	CDR3aa
NA	NA	TRBV28	TRBJ2-1	TGTGCCAGCAACCTACAGGGACCCTACAATGAGCAGTTCTTC	CASNLQGPYNEQFF
NA	NA	TRBV28	TRBJ1-1	TGTGCCAGCAGGGGGCAAGTGAACACTGAAGCTTTCTTT	CASRGQVNTEAFF
NA	NA	TRBV9	TRBJ1-1	TGTGCCAGCACCAGACAGGCATTGGGGGTGAACACTGAAGCTTTCTTT	CASTRQALGVNTEAFF
NA	NA	TRBV7-2	TRBJ2-2	TGTGCCAGCAGCTTAGCAGCGGTCTACCAAGCATTGAACACCGGGGAGCTGTTTTTT	CASSLAAVYQALNTGELFF
NA	TRBD1	TRBV29-1	TRBJ2-5	TGCAGCGTTGGGGGGACAGGACTACAAGAGACCCAGTACTTC	CSVGGTGLQETQYF
NA	TRBD1	TRBV2	TRBJ2-5	TGTGCCAGCAGACAGGGACAGCGAAAAGAGACCCAGTACTTC	CASRQGQRKETQYF
NA	TRBD1	TRBV28	TRBJ1-6	TGTGCCAGCAGTTCACGGGACAGGGACACAAATTCACCCCTCCACTTT	CASSSRDRDTNSPLHF
NA	TRBD1	TRBV15	TRBJ2-7	TGTGCCACCAGTTCGCGACAGGGTAGGGTCGAGGAGCAGTACTTC	CATSSRQGRVEEQYF
NA	NA	TRBV5-5	TRBJ2-2	TGTGCCAGCAGCCAGCTTTGGGGGGGCTCCGGGGAGCTGTTTTTT	CASSQLWGGSGELFF
NA	NA	TRBV7-2	TRBJ1-3	TGTGCCAGCAGCTTATCTGGGGAGCGGAACACCATATATTTT	CASSLSGERNTIYF
NA	NA	TRBV6-4	TRBJ2-5	TGTGCCAGCAGCTACCCGCCAGCGGTCCGTCAAGAGACCCAGTACTTC	CASSYPPAVRQETQYF
NA	NA	TRBV2	TRBJ1-2	TGTGCCAGCAACTACCAGGGAGGTGGCTATGGCTACACCTTC	CASNYQGGGYGYTF
NA	TRBD2	TRBV5-1	TRBJ2-6	TGCGCCAGCAGCCTGGGGGGATTTGGCGGGAGCTCTGGGGCCAACGTCCTGACTTTC	CASSLGGFGGSSGANVLTF
NA	NA	TRBV7-2	TRBJ1-2	TGTGCCAGCAGCCCAGTTGGGGGAGGGCCGCGCTACACCTTC	CASSPVGGGPRYTF
NA	NA	TRBV4-1	TRBJ1-5	TGCGCCAGCAGCCAAGATTTCGGGGGGCCTAATCAGCCCCAGCATTTT	CASSQDFGGPNQPQHF
NA	TRBD1	TRBV4-2	TRBJ1-4	TGTGCCAGCAGCCAACCCTTGTTGGGAGCCGGGACAGAATATGAAAAACTGTTTTTT	CASSQPLLGAGTEYEKLFF
NA	TRBD1	TRBV9	TRBJ1-3	TGTGCCAGCAGCGCAGGGGGTGCTGGAAACACCATATATTTT	CASSAGGAGNTIYF
NA	NA	TRBV6-2/TRBV6-3	TRBJ2-3	TGTGCCAGCAGTTCACGGGGGGCTAGCACAGATACGCAGTATTTT	CASSSRGASTDTQYF
NA	NA	TRBV12-3/TRBV12-4	TRBJ1-1	TGTGCCAGCATTCGGGGGGACAACGTCCCCCTCTTT	CASIRGDNVPLF
NA	NA	TRBV25-1	TRBJ1-1	TGTGCCAGCACAGGTTTAACGAGGGCGGAAGCTTTCTTT	CASTGLTRAEAFF
NA	NA	TRBV13	TRBJ1-1	TGTGCCAGCAGCTTTAAGCAGGGAAGCACTGAAGCTTTCTTT	CASSFKQGSTEAFF
NA	NA	TRBV7-9	TRBJ1-4	TGTGCCAGCAGCTCACAGATAAATGAAAAACTGTTTTTT	CASSSQINEKLFF
NA	TRBD1	TRBV15	TRBJ1-1	TGTGCCACCAGCACTCCCGACAGGGCCACTGAAGCTTTCTTT	CATSTPDRATEAFF
NA	TRBD1	TRBV28	TRBJ1-2	TGTGCCAGCAGCTCCGGGACAGGGACCTATGGCTACACCTTC	CASSSGTGTYGYTF
NA	NA	TRBV3-1/TRBV3-2	TRBJ2-6	TGTGCCAGCAGCCAAGGCGGGACCTCTGGGGCCAACGTCCTGACTTTC	CASSQGGTSGANVLTF
few	TRBD1	TRBV7-3	TRBJ1-1	TGTGCCAGCAGCTTACAGGCAGGGGGGATGAACACTGAAGCTTTCTTT	CASSLQAGGMNTEAFF
NA	NA	TRBV19	TRBJ1-5	TGTGCCAGTAGTACACAGGGCCATCAGCCCCAGCATTTT	CASSTQGHQPQHF
NA	NA	TRBV9	TRBJ2-6	TGTGCCAGCAGCGTAGGCTACCACTCTGGGGCCAACGTCCTGACTTTC	CASSVGYHSGANVLTF
NA	TRBD1	TRBV19	TRBJ1-5	TGTGCCAGTACCTACAGGGGGAATACAGGCAATCAGCCCCAGCATTTT	CASTYRGNTGNQPQHF
NA	TRBD2	TRBV29-1	TRBJ2-1	TGCAGCGTTGAATTCCCTAGCGGGAGAGTCAATGAGCAGTTCTTC	CSVEFPSGRVNEQFF
NA	TRBD1	TRBV5-4	TRBJ1-2	TGTGCCAGCAGCCGGGACAGCCTCTATGGCTACACCTTC	CASSRDSLYGYTF
once	TRBD1	TRBV18	TRBJ2-5	TGTGCCAGCTCACCCGGGACAGGAGAGACCCAGTACTTC	CASSPGTGETQYF
NA	TRBD1	TRBV30	TRBJ2-2	TGTGCCTGGTCCATTTGGACAGGGCTGAACACCGGGGAGCTGTTTTTT	CAWSIWTGLNTGELFF
few	TRBD1	TRBV5-1	TRBJ1-1	TGCGCCAGCAGGACCGGGACAGGGGGCGCCGGGACTGAAGCTTTCTTT	CASRTGTGGAGTEAFF
few	NA	TRBV10-3	TRBJ1-2	TGTGCCATCAGTGAGTCGGCCCCGTCAGGATCCCCCCATGGCTACACCTTC	CAISESAPSGSPHGYTF
NA	NA	TRBV7-3	TRBJ2-1	TGTGCCAGCAGCCCCGGCTCCTACAATGAGCAGTTCTTC	CASSPGSYNEQFF
NA	TRBD1	TRBV28	TRBJ2-7	TGTGCCAGCAGTATGGACAGGGGGCGGCCCTACGAGCAGTACTTC	CASSMDRGRPYEQYF
NA	TRBD1	TRBV7-2	TRBJ2-1	TGTGCCAGCAGCCTTGGGATTGGGACAGTCCGTGAGCGTGAGCAGTTCTTC	CASSLGIGTVREREQFF
NA	NA	TRBV18	TRBJ1-1	TGTGCCAGCTCACCACCGGGTGCAGGGGAAACGGGTGAAGCTTTCTTT	CASSPPGAGETGEAFF
NA	NA	TRBV5-1	TRBJ1-1	TGCGCCAGCAGCAGATTTTCGGGCGCCTGGGGCCTTAACACTGAAGCTTTCTTT	CASSRFSGAWGLNTEAFF
few	TRBD2	TRBV7-9	TRBJ2-1	TGTGCCAGCAGCTTAGCAGAGCTGAGACTAGCGGGAGTCAATGAGCAGTTCTTC	CASSLAELRLAGVNEQFF